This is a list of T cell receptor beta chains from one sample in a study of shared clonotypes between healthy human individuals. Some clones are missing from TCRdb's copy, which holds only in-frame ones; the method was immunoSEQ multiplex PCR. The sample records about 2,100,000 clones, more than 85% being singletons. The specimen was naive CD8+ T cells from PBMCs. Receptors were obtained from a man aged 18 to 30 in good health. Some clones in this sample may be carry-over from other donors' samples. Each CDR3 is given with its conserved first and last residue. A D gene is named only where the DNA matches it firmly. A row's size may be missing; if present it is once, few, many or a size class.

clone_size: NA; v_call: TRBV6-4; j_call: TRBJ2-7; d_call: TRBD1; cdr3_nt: TGTGCCAGCAGTGACGCGAGACGACGGGACAGGATCTACGAGCAGTACTTC; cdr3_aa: CASSDARRRDRIYEQYF
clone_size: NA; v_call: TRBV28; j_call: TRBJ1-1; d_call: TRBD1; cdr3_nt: TGTGCCAGCAGCCAAGATACAGGGGGCTACACTGAAGCTTTCTTT; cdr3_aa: CASSQDTGGYTEAFF
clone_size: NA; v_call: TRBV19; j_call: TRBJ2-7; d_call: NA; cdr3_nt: TGTGCCAGTAGTATAGACGGCAGGGGGGACTACGAGCAGTACTTC; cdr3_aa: CASSIDGRGDYEQYF
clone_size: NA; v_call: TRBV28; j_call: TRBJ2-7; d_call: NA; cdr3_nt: TGTGCCAGCAGCGAATTAGAGGGTATCTCCTACGAGCAGTACTTC; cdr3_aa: CASSELEGISYEQYF
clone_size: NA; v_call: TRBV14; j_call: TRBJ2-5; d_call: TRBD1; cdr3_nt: TGTGCCAGCAGCCACCAAGGGGGCTGGGAGACCCAGTACTTC; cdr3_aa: CASSHQGGWETQYF
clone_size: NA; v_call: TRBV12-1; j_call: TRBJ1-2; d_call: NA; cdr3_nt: TGTGCCAGGGAAGCCGGGGACAGGGAAGAGGATAACTATGGCTACACCTTC; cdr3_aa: CAREAGDREEDNYGYTF
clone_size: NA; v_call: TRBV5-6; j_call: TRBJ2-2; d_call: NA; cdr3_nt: TGTGCAACGCACGGACAACTCACCGGGGAGCTGTTTTTT; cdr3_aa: CATHGQLTGELFF
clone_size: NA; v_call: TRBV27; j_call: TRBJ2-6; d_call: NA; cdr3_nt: TGTGCCAGCAGTCCGACCCGGCGGGCGTCCGCTGGGGCCAACGTCCTGACTTTC; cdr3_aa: CASSPTRRASAGANVLTF
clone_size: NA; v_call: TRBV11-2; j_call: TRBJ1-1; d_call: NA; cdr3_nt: TGTGCCAGCAGCTTAGATGCGCAGGGCCCCATAGCTTTCTTT; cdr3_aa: CASSLDAQGPIAFF
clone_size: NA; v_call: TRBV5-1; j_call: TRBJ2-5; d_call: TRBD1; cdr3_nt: TGCGCCAGCAGCTTACCCGACAGGGTGGGAGAGACCCAGTACTTC; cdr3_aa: CASSLPDRVGETQYF
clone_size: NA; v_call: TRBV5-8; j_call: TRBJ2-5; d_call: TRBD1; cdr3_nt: TGTGCCAGCAGCTTGGGGACAGGGGGCGGGGAGACCCAGTACTTC; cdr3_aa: CASSLGTGGGETQYF
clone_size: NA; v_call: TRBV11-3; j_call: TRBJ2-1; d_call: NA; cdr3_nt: TGTGCCAGCAGCTTAGATCGGGACCCCGGCAATGAGCAGTTCTTC; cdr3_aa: CASSLDRDPGNEQFF
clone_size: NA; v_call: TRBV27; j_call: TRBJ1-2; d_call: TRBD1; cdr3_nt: TGTGCCAGCAGTTTACCGGGACAGGGAGGCTACACCTTC; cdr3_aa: CASSLPGQGGYTF
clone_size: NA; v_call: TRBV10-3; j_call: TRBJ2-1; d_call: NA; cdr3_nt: TGTGCCATCACCTCGGGGCTAGCTGATGAGCAGTTCTTC; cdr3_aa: CAITSGLADEQFF
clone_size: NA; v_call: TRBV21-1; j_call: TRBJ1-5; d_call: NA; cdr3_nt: TGTGCCAGCAGCAAATTGGAAAGGAGACGGAGCAATCAGCCCCAGCATTTT; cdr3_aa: CASSKLERRRSNQPQHF
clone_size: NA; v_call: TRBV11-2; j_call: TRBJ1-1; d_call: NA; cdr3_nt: TGTGCCAGCAGCAGGGCCCCTGGGACTGAAGCTTTCTTT; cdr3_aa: CASSRAPGTEAFF
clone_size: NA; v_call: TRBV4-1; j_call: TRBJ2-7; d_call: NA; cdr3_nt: TGCGCCAGCAGCCAACTTATAGGGACCAGCTACGAGCAGTACTTC; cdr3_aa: CASSQLIGTSYEQYF
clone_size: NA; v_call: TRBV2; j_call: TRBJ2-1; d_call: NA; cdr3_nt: TGTGCCAGCGGTATTGGCTCCTACAATGAGCAGTTCTTC; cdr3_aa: CASGIGSYNEQFF
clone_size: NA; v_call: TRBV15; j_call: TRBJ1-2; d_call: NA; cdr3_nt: TGTGCCACCAGCCTCCCCTGGGGAGGGGCGAATAACTATGGCTACACCTTC; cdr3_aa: CATSLPWGGANNYGYTF
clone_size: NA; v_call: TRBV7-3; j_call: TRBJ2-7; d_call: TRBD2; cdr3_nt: TGTGCCAGCAGCTTAGTTGGCGGGAGCGACGAGCAGTACTTC; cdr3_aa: CASSLVGGSDEQYF
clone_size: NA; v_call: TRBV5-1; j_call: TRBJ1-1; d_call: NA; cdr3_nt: TGCGCCAGCAGCTTCGGGTTCGGGTGGACTGAAGCTTTCTTT; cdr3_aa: CASSFGFGWTEAFF
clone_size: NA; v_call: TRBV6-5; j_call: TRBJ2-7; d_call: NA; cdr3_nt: TGTGCCAGCGGATGGACAACGGGGAGAGACGAGCAGTACTTC; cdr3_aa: CASGWTTGRDEQYF
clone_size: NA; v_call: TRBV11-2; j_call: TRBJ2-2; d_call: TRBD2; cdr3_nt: TGTGCCAGCAGCTTCGGGCGGGAGTGGACCGGGGAGCTGTTTTTT; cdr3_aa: CASSFGREWTGELFF
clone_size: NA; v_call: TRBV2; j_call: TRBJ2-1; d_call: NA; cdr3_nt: TGTGCCAGCAGTGAAAGGCGGGACCTCTCCTACAATGAGCAGTTCTTC; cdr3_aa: CASSERRDLSYNEQFF
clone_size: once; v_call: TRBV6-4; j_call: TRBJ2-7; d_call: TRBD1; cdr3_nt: TGTGCCAGCAGTGATATCCCGGGACAGGGAGGGCAGTACTTC; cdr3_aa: CASSDIPGQGGQYF
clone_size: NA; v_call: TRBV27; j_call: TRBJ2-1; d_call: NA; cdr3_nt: TGTGCCAGCAGTTTATACCCTCCTCAGGCCTTACTCAATGAGCAGTTCTTC; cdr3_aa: CASSLYPPQALLNEQFF
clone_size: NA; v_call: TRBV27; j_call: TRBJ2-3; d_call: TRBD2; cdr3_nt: TGTGCCACCCTAGCGGGAGACACAGATACGCAGTATTTT; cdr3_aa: CATLAGDTDTQYF
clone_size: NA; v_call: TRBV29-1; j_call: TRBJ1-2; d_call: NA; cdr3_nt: TGCAGCGTTGAAGAACCACAGATCTACTATGGCTACACCTTC; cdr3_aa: CSVEEPQIYYGYTF
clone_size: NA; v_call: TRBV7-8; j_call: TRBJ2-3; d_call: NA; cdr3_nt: TGTGCCAGCACCCCTGGAGATACGCAGTATTTT; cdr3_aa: CASTPGDTQYF
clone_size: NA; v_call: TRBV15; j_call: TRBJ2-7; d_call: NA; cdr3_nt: TGTGCCACCAGCAGCTGGGCGGGTTACAGCCCCTACGAGCAGTACTTC; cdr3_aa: CATSSWAGYSPYEQYF
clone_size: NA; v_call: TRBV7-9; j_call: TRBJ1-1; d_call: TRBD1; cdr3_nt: TGTGCCAGCAGCCGACAGGGGGTCGGCGCTGAAGCTTTCTTT; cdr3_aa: CASSRQGVGAEAFF